The next 5 T cell receptor beta chains were all read from a single sample in a study of blood T cell repertoires in COVID-19. Measured with immunoSEQ multiplex PCR; TCRdb has only the in-frame clones, and not every one. Of over 200,000 clones in the sample, about nine tenths were seen once. The specimen was peripheral blood. The receptors derive from a man aged 55-75 years who had recovered from COVID-19.

The chain joins TRBV9 to TRBJ2-2; TRBD1 matches at 7 bases. CDR1 SGDLS and CDR2 YYNGEE come from the germline V gene. Germline trimming cut 4 bases from V and 5 bases from J; bases unmatched to any gene: 11. The CDR3 consists of 16 residues. The CDR3 DNA follows: TGTGCCAGCAGCCTCGCAGGGACAGCTAAAACCGGGGAGCTGTTTTTT. As protein: CASSLAGTAKTGELFF.

The chain employs TRBV2 and TRBJ2-2; perhaps TRBD2 as D (6 bases). Germline V gives CDR1 SNHLY, CDR2 FYNNEI. V lost 6 bases, J lost 4 bases, and 9 bases lay in between. The CDR3 covers 13 residues. This chain's CDR3 is CASSGRITGELFF. CDR3 nucleotide sequence: TGTGCCAGCAGCGGGAGAATCACCGGGGAGCTGTTTTTT.

The J gene is TRBJ2-7, the V gene TRBV5-6, with D unclear. Trimming removed 3 bases from V and 1 base from J, with 11 bases in between. The CDR3 sequence is 14 residues long. Germline V gives CDR1 SGHDT, CDR2 YYEEEE. CDR3 residues: CASSSPSLSYEQYF. The CDR3 DNA follows: TGTGCCAGCAGCTCCCCGAGCCTATCCTACGAGCAGTACTTC.

The chain combines TRBV6-5 with TRBJ1-6; a possible D gene is TRBD1 (5 bases). The V and J ends lost 7 bases and 7 bases respectively, with 14 bases between them. This CDR3 has 14 residues. Germline V CDR1 and CDR2: MNHEY, SVGAGI. CDR3 amino acids: CASTRQFRNSPLHF. DNA of the CDR3: TGTGCCAGCACCCGACAGTTCAGGAATTCACCCCTCCACTTT.

The chain carries TRBV2 and TRBJ1-1, with 8 bases lining up with TRBD1. The CDR3 contains 13 residues. Unmatched junction bases numbered 3, after V lost 8 bases and J lost 1 base. Germline CDR1 and CDR2: SNHLY and FYNNEI. The CDR3 bases are TGTGCCAGCTCGGGACAGGCGAACACTGAAGCTTTCTTT. This codes for CASSGQANTEAFF. Filled out from reference TRBV2 and TRBJ1-1, the complete variable domain reads EPEVTQTPSHQVTQMGQEVILRCVPISNHLYFYWYRQILGQKVEFLVSFYNNEISEKSEIFDDQFSVERPDGSNFTLKIRSTKLEDSAMYFCASSGQANTEAFFGQGTRLTVV.